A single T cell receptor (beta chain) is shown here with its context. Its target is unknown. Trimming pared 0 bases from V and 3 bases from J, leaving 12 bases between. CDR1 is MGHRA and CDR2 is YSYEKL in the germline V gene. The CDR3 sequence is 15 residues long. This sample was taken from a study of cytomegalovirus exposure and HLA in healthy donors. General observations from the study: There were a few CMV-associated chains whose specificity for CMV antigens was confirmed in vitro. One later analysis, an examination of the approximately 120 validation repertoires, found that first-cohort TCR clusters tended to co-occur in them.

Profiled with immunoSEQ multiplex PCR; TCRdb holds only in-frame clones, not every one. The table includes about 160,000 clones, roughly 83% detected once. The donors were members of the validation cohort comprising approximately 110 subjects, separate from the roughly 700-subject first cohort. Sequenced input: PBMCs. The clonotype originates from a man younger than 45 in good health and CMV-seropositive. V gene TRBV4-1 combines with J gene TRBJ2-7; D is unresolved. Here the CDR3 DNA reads TGCGCCAGCAGCCAAGATGGTTCACAGTTCTACGAGCAGTACTTC. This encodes CASSQDGSQFYEQYF.